Shown below are 15 T cell receptor beta chains from a single sample sequenced in a study of OX40 agonist ivuxolimab in advanced cancers. Using immunoSEQ multiplex PCR, the repertoire was profiled, and TCRdb retains in-frame clones only, with some absent. The sample holds 65,000 to 95,000 clones, around nine tenths seen once. The material sequenced was CD4+ or CD8+ T cells sorted from blood, taken in a trial of the OX40 agonist ivuxolimab. The source of these receptors is an adult with an advanced solid tumor such as melanoma, head and neck, liver or kidney cancer.

The V call is TRBV6-1, the J call TRBJ2-5; no firm D call. V was trimmed by 0 bases and J by 4 bases, leaving 3 bases between them. The CDR3 contains 12 residues. Germline loops: CDR1 MNHNS, CDR2 SASEGT. Here the CDR3 reads CASSEAGETQYF. CDR3 nucleotide sequence: TGTGCCAGCAGTGAAGCAGGAGAGACCCAGTACTTC.

The V call is TRBV5-1, the J call TRBJ2-1; no definite D call. Deletions cut 0 bases from V and 8 bases from J, with 3 bases between. CDR1 and CDR2 from the germline V gene are SGHRS and YFSETQ. The CDR3 extends over 11 amino acids. The CDR3 DNA reads TGCGCCAGCAGCTTGGTGGATGAGCAGTTCTTC. Translation gives CASSLVDEQFF.

This chain links TRBV28 with TRBJ2-7; D may be TRBD1 (6 bases). The V end was cut by 5 bases, the J end by 1 base, with 15 bases between. The CDR3 has 15 residues. The V gene's germline CDR1 is MDHEN and CDR2 SYDVKM. CDR3 nucleotide sequence: TGTGCCAGCAGTCCAGGGGATGCAGTTTCCTACGAGCAGTACTTC. Protein product: CASSPGDAVSYEQYF.

This sequence joins TRBV7-2 and TRBJ2-1; D might be TRBD2 (6 bases). The CDR3 length is 14 residues. The V and J ends lost 3 bases and 10 bases respectively, with 16 bases between them. Germline assignment: CDR1 SGHTA and CDR2 FQGNSA. The CDR3 spells CASSLGLSANEQFF. The CDR3 region has the DNA TGTGCCAGCAGCTTGGGACTCTCAGCCAACGAGCAGTTCTTC.

The chain recombines TRBV28 with TRBJ1-5, with D uncertain. Germline loops: CDR1 MDHEN, CDR2 SYDVKM. V shed 5 bases and J shed 5 bases, with 7 bases lying between them. The CDR3 is 12 residues long. The CDR3 region is CASSLQDQPQHF. CDR3 in DNA: TGTGCCAGCAGTCTACAAGATCAGCCCCAGCATTTT. Looking up the rest from reference TRBV28 and TRBJ1-5 gives the full variable domain: DVKVTQSSRYLVKRTGEKVFLECVQDMDHENMFWYRQDPGLGLRLIYFSYDVKMKEKGDIPEGYSVSREKKERFSLILESASTNQTSMYLCASSLQDQPQHFGDGTRLSIL.

This clone was counted once. The genes are TRBV28 and TRBJ1-1; possibly TRBD1 for D (6 bases). Trimming stripped 6 bases from V and 11 bases from J, with 25 bases between. There are 15 residues in the CDR3. In germline, CDR1 is MDHEN, CDR2 SYDVKM. The CDR3 protein is CASRIGGALSSEAFF. The CDR3 coding sequence is TGTGCCAGCAGGATTGGGGGGGCGCTTAGTTCAGAGGCTTTCTTT.

This chain joins TRBV7-9 and TRBJ2-5; D remains ambiguous. CDR3 length: 14 amino acids. Germline-derived CDR1 and CDR2 are SEHNR and FQNEAQ (reference sequence). V shed 1 base and J shed 4 bases, with 10 bases lying between them. CDR3 DNA: TGTGCCAGCAGCTTAGGTGATCTTGGAGAGACCCAGTACTTC. Translating it yields CASSLGDLGETQYF.

V and J are TRBV27 and TRBJ2-7; TRBD1 or TRBD2 may be the D gene (5 bases each). The CDR3 is 16 residues long. Trimming removed 0 bases from V and 2 bases from J, with 14 bases in between. The V gene's germline CDR1 is MNHEY and CDR2 SMNVEV (reference sequence). CDR3 sequence (DNA): TGTGCCAGCAGTTTATCATCCGGGGCAAAACCCTACGAGCAGTACTTC. It yields the protein CASSLSSGAKPYEQYF.

This rearrangement joins TRBV18 to TRBJ2-2; weak D call: TRBD1 (6 bases). CDR1 is KGHSH and CDR2 is LQKENI in the germline V gene. The CDR3 covers 16 residues. V was clipped by 3 bases and J by 6 bases, with 17 bases between them. The CDR3 here is CASSPADRGIPGELFF. As DNA, the CDR3 is TGTGCCAGCTCACCTGCAGATAGGGGGATACCCGGGGAGCTGTTTTTT.

This chain connects TRBV28 to TRBJ1-3, with 10 bases matching TRBD1. After removal of 5 bases from V and 4 bases from J, the junction contained 17 bases not matched to a gene. Germline V gene lookup returns CDR1 MDHEN and CDR2 SYDVKM. CDR3 size: 19 residues. In nucleotides, the CDR3 is TGTGCCAGCAGTCCCACCGGGGTAGGGACAGGGGCGGTCGGAAACACCATATATTTT. This codes for CASSPTGVGTGAVGNTIYF.

The CDR3 DNA is TGCGCCAGCAGCCAAGGATCAGCGGGAGTAGGTAATGAGCAGTTCTTC. It encodes CASSQGSAGVGNEQFF. The chain recombines TRBV4-1 with TRBJ2-1; 8 positions agree with TRBD2. The CDR3 contains 16 residues. V lost 1 base and J lost 7; bases outside the gene matches: 9. Germline CDR1 and CDR2: MGHRA and YSYEKL.

The CDR3 protein is CASSPGTYYGYTF. CDR3 coding DNA: TGTGCCAGCTCACCCGGGACATACTATGGCTACACCTTC. The genes are TRBV18 and TRBJ1-2, with D tentatively TRBD1 (6 bases). V gave up 3 bases and J gave up 3 bases, with 8 bases separating them. The CDR3 runs to 13 residues. Germline V gives CDR1 KGHSH, CDR2 LQKENI.

This clone was recorded only once. The chain links TRBV11-3 to TRBJ2-1; 12 bases are shared with TRBD1. This CDR3 is built from 15 residues. V gave up 2 bases and J gave up 9 bases; unmatched junction bases: 5. The germline CDR1 and CDR2 sequences are SGHNT and YENEEA. The CDR3 sequence is CASSLMGQGAGEQFF. CDR3 in DNA: TGTGCCAGCAGCTTAATGGGACAGGGGGCCGGTGAGCAGTTCTTC.

The chain employs TRBV4-1 and TRBJ1-3; D is unresolved. V dropped 0 bases and J dropped 2 bases, with 8 bases sitting between them. There are 15 residues in the CDR3. Germline V gives CDR1 MGHRA, CDR2 YSYEKL. CDR3 sequence: CASSQDPGTGNTIYF. CDR3 DNA sequence: TGCGCCAGCAGCCAAGACCCGGGCACTGGAAACACCATATATTTT.

This chain links TRBV10-3 with TRBJ1-1; D might be TRBD1 (6 bases). The CDR3 covers 15 residues. Trimming took 4 bases from V and 0 from J, leaving 12 bases between them. Germline loops: CDR1 ENHRY, CDR2 SYGVKD. This chain's CDR3 is CAISGGGGMNTEAFF. In nucleotides, the CDR3 is TGTGCCATCAGTGGGGGGGGCGGGATGAACACTGAAGCTTTCTTT.